A selection of T cell receptor beta chains follows, all from one sample in a study of radiation and T cells in renal cell carcinoma. Here immunoSEQ multiplex PCR was the method, and the copy in TCRdb shows in-frame clones only, minus some. The profile shows over 120,000 clones, about 88% of them singletons. Sequenced material: blood, taken from a patient whose treatment included radiotherapy and nephrectomy. All receptors derive from a woman aged 45-59 years with renal cell carcinoma. Both conserved end residues are part of each CDR3. D genes are given only for firm matches. Size is stated for part of the rows, as once, few or many counts, or as a class when the clone is expanded.

TRBV9	.	.	TRBJ2-7	TGTGCCAGCAGCGTGGCTCAGAGCTCCTACGAGCAGTACTTC	CASSVAQSSYEQYF
TRBV7-8	TRBD2	few	TRBJ2-1	TGTGCCAGCAGCGGGACTAGCGGGAGTGCCCTTGTGCAGTTCTTC	CASSGTSGSALVQFF
TRBV7-8	.	.	TRBJ2-2	TGTGCCAGCAGCTTAGTCTTAGCGAAGGCCGGGGAGCTGTTTTTT	CASSLVLAKAGELFF
TRBV2	.	.	TRBJ2-7	TGTGCCAGCGGGGGGTGGAACTACGAGCAGTACTTC	CASGGWNYEQYF
TRBV6-6	.	.	TRBJ2-5	TGTGCCAGCAGTTCACAGGGACGAACAGAGACCCAGTACTTC	CASSSQGRTETQYF
TRBV29-1	TRBD1	.	TRBJ2-7	TGCAGCGTGGCGTGGACAGGTACTGCCTACGAGCAGTACTTC	CSVAWTGTAYEQYF
TRBV19	.	.	TRBJ2-2	TGTGCCAGTAGTATTTACAGGGAGGGCACCGGGGAGCTGTTTTTT	CASSIYREGTGELFF
TRBV6-5	TRBD2	.	TRBJ2-7	TGTGCCAGCAGTTACGTCGATAGCGGGGATAGGCGGTACTTC	CASSYVDSGDRRYF
TRBV27	.	.	TRBJ2-1	TGTGCCAGCAGGAGGATTCAGGATGAGCAGTTCTTC	CASRRIQDEQFF
TRBV27	.	.	TRBJ1-2	TGTGCCACCCGTGACAGGCTACTAAATAACTATGGCTACACCTTC	CATRDRLLNNYGYTF
TRBV9	.	.	TRBJ2-7	TGTGCCAGCAGCGTAGGCGAAGGGGAGCAGTACTTC	CASSVGEGEQYF
TRBV4-3	.	.	TRBJ2-1	TGCGCCAGCAGCCAAGACAGGGGGGCCTACAATGAGCAGTTCTTC	CASSQDRGAYNEQFF
TRBV10-2	TRBD1	.	TRBJ1-2	TGCGCCAGCGGACCAGCCGGGACAGGGGCCAACTATGGCTACACCTTC	CASGPAGTGANYGYTF
TRBV7-9	.	few	TRBJ1-6	TGTGCCAGCAGCCCCGACCCGGCCCTCCACTTT	CASSPDPALHF
TRBV9	.	.	TRBJ2-3	TGTGCCAGCAGCGTAGCGGGCACAGATACGCAGTATTTT	CASSVAGTDTQYF
TRBV10-1	.	.	TRBJ2-7	TGCGCCAGCAGCCCACTACAGTGGGGCGAGCAGTACTTC	CASSPLQWGEQYF
TRBV6-5	.	.	TRBJ2-7	TGTGCCAGCAGTTACAGCAGGGCTACCTACGAGCAGTACTTC	CASSYSRATYEQYF
TRBV28	.	.	TRBJ2-7	TGTGCCAGTAAACCCGGGCAGGGAGTAAAAGGGCAGTACTTC	CASKPGQGVKGQYF
TRBV5-8	TRBD1	.	TRBJ1-2	TGTGCCAGCAGCCCCGACAGGGAGGGGTTCTATGGCTACACCTTC	CASSPDREGFYGYTF
TRBV5-5	.	.	TRBJ2-7	TGTGCCAGCAGTTCATTCACAGGAGAGCAGTACTTC	CASSSFTGEQYF
TRBV15	.	.	TRBJ2-1	TGTGCCACCAGCGGCGTTAGGGTCCCCAATGAGCAGTTCTTC	CATSGVRVPNEQFF
TRBV7-8	.	.	TRBJ2-1	TGTGCCAGCAGCTTAGCCGGGGGCCGTGAGCAGTTCTTC	CASSLAGGREQFF
TRBV7-2	.	.	TRBJ2-5	TGTGCCAGCAGCCTTACTAGGAGAGAGACCCAGTACTTC	CASSLTRRETQYF
TRBV2	.	.	TRBJ2-2	TGTGCCAGCAGTGCACGGACCCAGGGGACCGGGGAGCTGTTTTTT	CASSARTQGTGELFF
TRBV9	TRBD2	.	TRBJ2-1	TGTGCCAGCGGATTGGGGGGAGGGTACAATGAGCAGTTCTTC	CASGLGGGYNEQFF
TRBV7-9	TRBD2	.	TRBJ2-5	TGTGCCAGCAGCTTAGTTACTAGCGGAAAAGAGACCCAGTACTTC	CASSLVTSGKETQYF
TRBV4-1	TRBD1	.	TRBJ2-3	TGCGCCAGCAGGTCTCTGGACAGGGCCCGCACAGATACGCAGTATTTT	CASRSLDRARTDTQYF
TRBV9	.	.	TRBJ1-6	TGTGCCAGCAGATTAACCCCGGGACAACTGTCACCCCTCCACTTT	CASRLTPGQLSPLHF
TRBV19	.	.	TRBJ2-6	TGTGCCAGTATCGCGTATGGGGCCAACGTCCTGACTTTC	CASIAYGANVLTF
TRBV11-3	TRBD2	few	TRBJ2-7	TGTGCCAGCAGCCCTAGGGTCGTCAGGGACTACGGATACGAGCAGTACTTC	CASSPRVVRDYGYEQYF
TRBV7-9	.	.	TRBJ1-4	TGTGCCAGCAGCCCCCTCTACGGAGTGGGCGAAAAACTGTTTTTT	CASSPLYGVGEKLFF
TRBV7-2	.	.	TRBJ2-7	TGTGCCAGCAGCTTACAGCAGGGGTACTACGAGCAGTACTTC	CASSLQQGYYEQYF
TRBV5-1	TRBD2	once	TRBJ2-1	TGCGCCAGCAGAAGACTAGCGGGTGAGCAGTTCTTC	CASRRLAGEQFF
TRBV15	.	.	TRBJ1-5	TGTGCCACCAGCAGAGGGGGGGGCTTCATTGCGCCCCAGCATTTT	CATSRGGGFIAPQHF
TRBV19	.	.	TRBJ1-2	TGTGCCAGTCGGCAGGCGAACACCCGGGGATACACCTTC	CASRQANTRGYTF
TRBV7-2	.	.	TRBJ1-5	TGTGCCAGCAGCTTGTCCAGGGATCAGCCCCAGCATTTT	CASSLSRDQPQHF
TRBV18	.	.	TRBJ1-1	TGTGCCAGCTCGGCGAGGGGGGCCAACACTGAAGCTTTCTTT	CASSARGANTEAFF